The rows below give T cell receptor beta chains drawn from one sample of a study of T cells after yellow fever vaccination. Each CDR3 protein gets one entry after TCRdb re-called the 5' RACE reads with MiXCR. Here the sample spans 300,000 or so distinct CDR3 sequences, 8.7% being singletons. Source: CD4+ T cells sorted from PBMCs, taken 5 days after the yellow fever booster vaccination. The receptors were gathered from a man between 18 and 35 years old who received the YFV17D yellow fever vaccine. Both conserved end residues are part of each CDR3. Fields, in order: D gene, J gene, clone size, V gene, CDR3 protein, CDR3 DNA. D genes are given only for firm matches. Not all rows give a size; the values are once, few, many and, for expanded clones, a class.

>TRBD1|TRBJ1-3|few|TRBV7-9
CASSSRQGRGNTIYF
TGTGCCAGCAGCTCAAGACAGGGAAGGGGAAACACCATATATTTT
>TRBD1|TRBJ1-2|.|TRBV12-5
CASGLDGTGSGYTF
TGTGCTAGTGGTTTGGACGGGACAGGGTCCGGCTACACCTTC
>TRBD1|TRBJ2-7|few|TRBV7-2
CASSIRTGFNYEQYF
TGTGCCAGCAGCATACGGACAGGGTTCAACTACGAGCAGTACTTC
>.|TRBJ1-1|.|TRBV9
CASSAQVANTEAFF
TGTGCCAGCAGTGCCCAGGTGGCAAACACTGAAGCTTTCTTT
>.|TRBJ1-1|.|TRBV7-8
CASSFWFTSGPRMNTEAFF
TGTGCCAGCAGCTTTTGGTTCACGTCGGGTCCGCGTATGAACACTGAAGCTTTCTTT
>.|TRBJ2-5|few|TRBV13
CASSFDGGPRAQYF
TGTGCCAGCAGCTTTGATGGGGGGCCGAGGGCCCAGTACTTC
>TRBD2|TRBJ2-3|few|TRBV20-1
CSANALAGGRDTQYF
TGCAGTGCTAACGCGCTAGCGGGGGGAAGGGATACGCAGTATTTT
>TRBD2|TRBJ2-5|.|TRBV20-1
CSARVPSGGQETQYF
TGCAGTGCTAGAGTTCCTAGCGGGGGCCAAGAGACCCAGTACTTC
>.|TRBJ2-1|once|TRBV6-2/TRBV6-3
CASSIRPGDSYNEQFF
TGTGCCAGCAGCATCCGCCCGGGGGACTCCTACAATGAGCAGTTCTTC
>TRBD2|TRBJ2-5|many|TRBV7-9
CASASGTRETQYF
TGTGCCAGCGCTAGCGGGACAAGGGAGACCCAGTACTTC
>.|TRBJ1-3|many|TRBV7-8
CASSLTGLSGNTIYF
TGTGCCAGCAGCTTAACAGGGTTGTCTGGAAACACCATATATTTT
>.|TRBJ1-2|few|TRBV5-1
CASRYSEIYGYTF
TGCGCCAGCAGATATTCGGAAATCTATGGCTACACCTTC
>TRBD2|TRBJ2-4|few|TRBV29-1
CSVELAALAKNIQYF
TGCAGCGTGGAACTAGCGGCCCTAGCCAAAAACATTCAGTACTTC
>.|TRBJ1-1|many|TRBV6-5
CASSYSDNMGTEAFF
TGTGCCAGCAGCTACTCGGACAACATGGGGACTGAAGCTTTCTTT
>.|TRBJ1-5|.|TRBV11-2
CASSPLGSQPQHF
TGTGCCAGCAGCCCACTAGGTAGTCAGCCCCAGCATTTT
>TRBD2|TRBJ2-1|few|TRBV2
CASIGLAGNNEQFF
TGTGCCAGCATCGGCCTAGCGGGTAACAATGAGCAGTTCTTC
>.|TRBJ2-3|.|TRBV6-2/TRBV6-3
CASSPGETGRVADTQYF
TGTGCCAGCAGCCCCGGGGAGACCGGGCGGGTTGCAGATACGCAGTATTTT
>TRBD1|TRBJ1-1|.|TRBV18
CASSPASIRDRGRTEAFF
TGTGCCAGCTCACCTGCCTCTATCCGGGACAGGGGAAGGACTGAAGCTTTCTTT
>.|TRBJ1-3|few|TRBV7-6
CASSFRTSSPIYF
TGTGCCAGCAGCTTTAGAACTAGTTCACCGATATATTTT
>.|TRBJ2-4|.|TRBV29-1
CSAHEGLIQYF
TGCAGCGCCCACGAGGGGCTCATTCAGTACTTC